What follows is one T cell receptor (beta chain) and its context. This clonotype was found a few times. What this receptor recognizes is not known. Base qualities are not provided; no much larger clone lies one nucleotide away. To prepare the library, 5' RACE was applied. For sequencing, an Illumina HiSeq 2000 was employed. Template switching introduced a universal primer binding site; the final cDNA contained a unique molecular identifier, enabling accurate counting of TCR cDNA molecules. Specific primers in the conserved constant-segment region were used to synthesize first-strand cDNA for TCR alpha and beta chains. To control for contamination, every cDNA library was double barcoded, receiving both a SMART-Mk sample barcode and Illumina barcodes. Two successive PCR steps introduced TruSeq adapter sequences along with Illumina sample barcodes. Sequencing of the TCR alpha and beta cDNA libraries was done on the Illumina HiSeq platform using custom primers. Concerning the study's data processing: MiGEC processed the raw reads to extract unique molecular identifiers, while MiXCR was used to determine the CDR3 positions. For each individual, recombination models were inferred using an EM algorithm with the repgenHMM and IGoR tools. The tcR package in R was used for shared clonotype analysis, with sharing normalized by the product of cloneset sizes. To study raw recombination free of thymic and clonal selection effects, out-of-frame nonproductive sequences were analyzed. The public reads were reanalyzed by TCRdb: fastp trimming at Q25, MiXCR alignment, in-frame beta chains only. For every CDR3 protein sequence, its rows merge into one entry that carries the most common genes and DNA. The V and J calls come from TCRdb's annotation, not from the publication. In all, the sample holds about 920,000 distinct CDR3 sequences, and around an eighth of those were seen once. The leading ten clones occupy under 2% of the sample.

CDR1 SGHRS and CDR2 YFSETQ are derived from the germline V gene. The V and J ends are trimmed by 0 bases and 8 bases, leaving 14 bases between them. Reading from cysteine to phenylalanine, the CDR3 counts 15 amino acids. The CDR3 DNA has 45 bases and is translated from base 1. These data belong to a study of identical twins (dated by TCRdb to the mid-2010s). Study-level background: The study deep-sequenced TCR alpha and beta repertoires from monozygotic twins, unrelated adults of various ages and cord blood to test whether fetal clonotypes persist. To rule out contamination, the twin experiments were replicated at different times with different library preparation protocols. Points the paper makes about the study in general: Because the same donors could not be followed over many years, the conclusions depended on cross-sectional statistical analysis. Zero-insertion analyses could be partly confounded by invariant T cells such as MAIT and iNKT, although diverse VJ usage argued against such confounding for most clonotypes. In beta out-of-frame sequences, excess twin sharing was weaker, because having fewer shared sequences lowered the signal-to-noise ratio. In monozygotic twins, out-of-frame TCR alpha sharing was systematically underestimated by recombination models, although the models agreed with sharing between unrelated individuals. Compared with coincidental sharing between unrelated individuals, out-of-frame TCR alpha sequences shared between twins had an excess of sequences with low generation probability. Abundant cord blood beta clonotypes had fewer insertions, young adult naive repertoires showed a similar but weaker trend, and memory repertoires showed no such trend.

Every donor was a healthy Caucasian. Three pairs of female monozygotic twins, all aged roughly 18 to 30 years, made up the twin cohort. RNA for TCR libraries was isolated from peripheral blood mononuclear cells. These data were also reused for a study on yellow fever vaccine responses in identical twins. According to the second study: The authors reported that the T cell response to vaccination in identical twins appeared partly convergent and partly personalized. In identical twins, the study followed T cell clones that responded to the vaccine with precision.

The sequence joins TRBV5-1 to TRBJ1-4; a tentative D call is TRBD1 (5 bases match). The sequenced sample was PBMCs. This clonotype originated in a woman aged 18-29 years in good health. The DNA sequence reads TGCGCCAGCAGCTTGGCGGGGGATGCGGAGGAAAAACTGTTTTTT. Its protein product is CASSLAGDAEEKLFF. Reference TRBV5-1 and TRBJ1-4 proteins supply the regions before and after the CDR3; the full variable domain is: KAGVTQTPRYLIKTRGQQVTLSCSPISGHRSVSWYQQTPGQGLQFLFEYFSETQRNKGNFPGRFSGRQFSNSRSEMNVSTLELGDSALYLCASSLAGDAEEKLFFGSGTQLSVL.